One T cell receptor (beta chain) is described in this entry. Its matching antigen is unknown. The sample belongs to a study of shared clonotypes between healthy human individuals. As for the study in general: CD4 naive cells filled three plates per donor, CD4 memory three, CD8 naive two and CD8 memory one.

In the naive CD8 group, cells lacked CD45RO and were positively selected for CCR7, so terminally differentiated effector memory CD45RA+ cells were left out. Sequencing used immunoSEQ multiplex PCR; TCRdb keeps in-frame clones, though not all of them. The data hold around 600,000 clones, with approximately 95% observed a single time. Trimming stripped 5 bases from V and 4 bases from J, with 9 bases between. The germline V gene has CDR1 SGHVS and CDR2 FNYEAQ. CDR3 length equals 13 residues. Study-level results: Larger estimated richness was generally recorded for naive subsets relative to memory subsets. A reduction in generation probabilities was seen for non-shared clonotypes relative to those shared by all four donors. The low donor count limited represented genetic and exposure-history diversity.

The TCR was taken from a woman in her twenties or thirties in good health. The chain has TRBV7-6 and TRBJ2-1; D may be TRBD1 or TRBD2 (5 bases each). Sample: naive CD8+ T cells sorted from blood. The CDR3 is CASSRDGYNEQFF. In nucleotides, the CDR3 is TGTGCCAGCAGCCGGGACGGATACAATGAGCAGTTCTTC.